These 3 T cell receptor beta chains share one sample of origin, sequenced in a study of CD8 T cells in ankylosing spondylitis. Study-level results: Characteristic, it appeared, of ankylosing spondylitis blood was a TCR beta motif of 7 or 8 highly homologous variants.

MiXCR, run by TCRdb on the 5' RACE reads, gives a single entry per CDR3 protein. The sample shows about 540,000 distinct CDR3 sequences, roughly 13% of them seen only once. The antigens for these receptors are not known. The sample consisted of blood, either unsorted or a sorted T cell fraction (not recorded which). The receptors originated from a male donor with ankylosing spondylitis.

Only a few counts were recorded for this clonotype. The rearrangement links TRBV5-1 to TRBJ2-3; 12 positions agree with TRBD1. There are 18 residues in the CDR3. V trimming: 0 bases; J trimming: 10 bases; junction bases outside the gene matches: 15. Germline CDR1 is SGHRS and CDR2 is YFSETQ. CDR3 sequence (DNA): TGCGCCAGCAGCTTGGATCGGGACAGGGGGCTTACGGCTTCCCCGCAGTATTTT. Its protein product is CASSLDRDRGLTASPQYF.

The rearrangement uses TRBV6-6 and TRBJ1-2; D is ambiguous. The V and J ends lost 11 bases and 2 bases respectively, with 15 bases between them. The CDR3 has 13 amino acids. Germline-derived CDR1 and CDR2 are MNHNY and SVGAGI (reference sequence). The DNA of the CDR3 is TGTGCCTGCCGGGCCGAAGGCAACTATGGCTACACCTTC. This encodes CACRAEGNYGYTF.

This clonotype was seen a handful of times. The DNA for the CDR3 is TGCGCCAGCAGCCCGGGACAGTCTTCCAACTATGGCTACACCTTC. This translates into CASSPGQSSNYGYTF. V gene TRBV5-1 combines with J gene TRBJ1-2; 7 bases map to TRBD1. This CDR3 region has 15 residues. V dropped 4 bases and J dropped 2; count of bases not matched to a gene: 8. Germline lookup yields CDR1 SGHRS and CDR2 YFSETQ.